The 9 T cell receptor beta chains below come from one sample, sequenced in a study of Graves' ophthalmopathy and Graves' hyperthyroidism. Amplified TCR beta CDR3 regions were obtained using RNA transcripts as template. HTBI-primed first-round RT-PCR preceded second-round multiplex PCR. TCRdb reprocessed the multiplex PCR reads with MiXCR, giving one entry per CDR3 protein. Among more than 1,000,000 distinct CDR3 sequences listed, approximately 35% were seen once. The sample consisted of peripheral blood or thyroid tissue (not recorded which). The source of these receptors is an adult man with Graves' hyperthyroidism.

As regards this clonotype: Because the CDR3 is missing its conserved closing phenylalanine or tryptophan, this is likely a read error. The DNA is omitted, as the CDR3 cannot be located on it reliably, and the CDR3 follows TCRdb's listing. This chain uses TRBV7-6 with TRBJ2-5; the D segment call TRBD1 is taken from the table without a DNA check. A total of 13 residues make up the CDR3, ends included. Germline CDR1 SGHVS, CDR2 FNYEAQ. Here the CDR3 reads CASSLGQGAVGTL.

In this sample, this clonotype turned up a few times. V and J are TRBV25-1 and TRBJ2-5; D might be TRBD1 (6 bases). V was clipped by 2 bases and J by 4 bases, with 11 bases between them. CDR1 is MGHDK and CDR2 is SYGVNS in the germline V gene. The CDR3 is 14 amino acids. CDR3 DNA sequence: TGTGCCAGCAGTGAACCCCAGGGGTCAGAGACCCAGTACTTC. This translates into CASSEPQGSETQYF. Filled out from reference TRBV25-1 and TRBJ2-5, the complete variable domain reads EADIYQTPRYLVIGTGKKITLECSQTMGHDKMYWYQQDPGMELHLIHYSYGVNSTEKGDLSSESTVSRIRTEHFPLTLESARPSHTSQYLCASSEPQGSETQYFGPGTRLLVL.

This clonotype was picked up a small number of times. This rearrangement joins TRBV10-3 to TRBJ2-1, with D perhaps being TRBD1 or TRBD2 (5 bases each). This CDR3 contains 14 residues. Germline lookup yields CDR1 ENHRY and CDR2 SYGVKD. Trimming left V 6 bases short and J 0 bases short, with 9 bases between. The CDR3 protein is CAISRDGSYNEQFF. The CDR3 DNA sequence: TGTGCCATCAGCCGGGACGGCTCCTACAATGAGCAGTTCTTC.

In this sample, this clonotype turned up many times. V usage is TRBV6-6 and J usage is TRBJ2-5, with 12 bases fitting TRBD1. Looked up from germline, CDR1 is MNHNY and CDR2 is SVGAGI (reference sequence). V trimming: 5 bases; J trimming: 4 bases; junction bases outside the gene matches: 11. This CDR3 comprises 17 residues. The chain's CDR3 is CASSRRDRGRVGETQYF. The CDR3 coding sequence is TGTGCCAGCAGTCGCAGGGACAGGGGGCGGGTAGGAGAGACCCAGTACTTC.

This clonotype was counted a single time. The V and J genes are TRBV4-3 and TRBJ2-7; D unclear. CDR3 length: 15 residues. Germline values: CDR1 LGHNA, CDR2 YSLEER. Trimming took off 1 base at V and 6 bases at J, with 16 bases between the two ends. DNA for the CDR3: TGCGCCAGCAGCCAAGTTCACATGGGTGGGTTCGAGCAGTACTTC. Residues: CASSQVHMGGFEQYF.

On this clonotype itself: It may be a read error: a sequence one base away is much more abundant. The chain carries TRBV7-9 and TRBJ1-5, with 7 bases that match TRBD1. Germline CDR1 is SEHNR and CDR2 is FQNEAQ (reference sequence). This CDR3 is 15 amino acids long. DNA for the CDR3: TGTACCAGCAGCTTGGGAGGACAGGAGCATCAGCCCCAGCATTTT. Translated: CTSSLGGQEHQPQHF.

This clonotype was detected only a few times. The chain recombines TRBV29-1 with TRBJ2-5, with TRBD2 as a possible D gene (7 bases). The CDR3 is 13 amino acids. Per the germline V gene, CDR1 is SQVTM and CDR2 is ANQGSEA. Trimming stripped 8 bases from V and 12 bases from J, with 25 bases between. The CDR3 sequence is CSCREGGGNLEYF. As DNA, the CDR3 is TGCAGCTGCAGGGAGGGGGGAGGAAATTTGGAGTACTTC.

The V gene is TRBV14, the J gene TRBJ2-6, with 8 bases that match TRBD2. J gave up 18 bases and V 0 bases, and 4 bases lay outside the gene matches. This CDR3 has 12 amino acids. Germline assignment: CDR1 SGHDN and CDR2 FVKESK. Here the CDR3 DNA reads TGTGCCAGCAGCCAAGACGGGGGGGTCTGGACTTTC. This gives the protein CASSQDGGVWTF.

This clonotype has more than one count but fewer than ten. The conserved closing phenylalanine or tryptophan is absent in this CDR3, likely reflecting a read error. No DNA is shown, since the ends of the CDR3 on it are uncertain; the CDR3 is the one TCRdb lists. The chain links TRBV25-1 to TRBJ2-5; the D call TRBD1 from the table was never checked on the DNA. Germline CDR1 is MGHDK and CDR2 is SYGVNS. Inclusive of both ends, the CDR3 amounts to 11 amino acids. CDR3 region: CASSGLGTRTS.